The T cell receptor (beta chain) described here comes from a study of cytotoxic CD8 clonotypes in ibrutinib-treated CLL (dated by TCRdb to the early 2020s). A note on the overall study: The cohort was composed of 10 to 11 relapsed/refractory and fewer than 16 treatment-naive patients; IGHV unmutated status was identified in under 18 patients. All remission and progressive disease samples were collected while patients were still receiving ibrutinib. The response samples were drawn at a median of roughly eleven months into treatment, with a range of roughly 6 to 36 months. Of the approximately 87 people in the trial, approximately 24 had longitudinal samples available. Cryopreserved peripheral blood mononuclear cells were collected at three points: before therapy, at response, and at either sustained remission or disease progression. Responses were partial in some 24 patients and complete in 2; after median around 68 months follow-up, about 14 stayed in remission and 12 progressed. An average of around 260,000 productive templates and tens of thousands of productive rearrangements was obtained per sample. General conclusions and limits of the study: Public clonotypes were rare and either contracted or stayed stable during treatment, and the rise in clonality at ibrutinib response reflected the expansion of private clonotypes. Lymph node repertoires were not examined, and the timing of sampling was not matched between patients in sustained remission and those whose disease progressed. Baseline clonality exceeded that of age-matched healthy donors and correlated strongly with circulating CD8+ T-cell counts. An increase in clonality was observed at ibrutinib response, with clonality remaining stable during sustained remission and falling back toward baseline at progression.

Only a few counts were recorded for this clone. No antigen is known for it. No per-base quality is available; no much larger clone lies one base away. The time point label corresponds to: roughly 2 years on ibrutinib. For TCR beta library preparation, about 2 micrograms of genomic DNA was extracted from cryopreserved PBMCs. High-throughput TCR beta sequencing was performed on longitudinal blood samples from CLL patients receiving ibrutinib monotherapy. The patients took part in an open-label, single-center phase 2 trial of ibrutinib monotherapy. The goal of deep resolution MiSeq sequencing was a depth between 1 in 1 million and 1 in 200,000 T cells, and coverage averaged 10x per clonotype. The immunoSEQ hsTCRB Kit was used to generate TCR beta libraries. Turning to the authors' computational methods: ImmunoSEQ Data Assistant and ImmunoSEQ Analyzer were used for data analysis, and V, D and J genes were assigned according to IMGT definitions. Clonality was computed as one minus normalized Shannon entropy of productive rearrangement frequencies, ranging from 0 to 1. Public clonotype analysis was restricted to overrepresented clonotypes comprising at least 0.05% of each patient's repertoire. Fewer than 15 repertoires from age-matched healthy donors, obtained from immuneACCESS, served as clonality controls. Sourced from immuneACCESS, this table was stored by TCRdb with only in-frame sequences that have V and J called. A share of the clones is absent; for the studies checked, an unresolved V gene accounts for under half, and the remainder has no known explanation. The V and J calls and clone size are taken from that table; D and trimming were inferred from the DNA. Recorded for this sample are around 130,000 clones; roughly 80% of them occurred a single time. The top ten constitute 2.5% to 3.5% of the sample.

There are 15 amino acids in the CDR3, from cysteine to phenylalanine inclusive. Just the 45-base CDR3 DNA is kept, in frame starting at base 1. The germline V gene (reference sequence) yields MNHEY for CDR1 and SMNVEV for CDR2. V drops 0 bases and J drops 6 bases, leaving 11 bases in between. The rearranged chain carries TRBV27 and TRBJ2-2, with the D gene too uncertain to name. The TCR originated in a human donor with chronic lymphocytic leukemia. This specimen consisted of PBMCs, obtained after 24 months of ibrutinib treatment. The DNA sequence is TGTGCCAGCAGTTTATCGCCACTCCCACCCGGGGAGCTGTTTTTT. This gives the protein CASSLSPLPPGELFF.